This TCR beta chain was obtained from a study of shared clonotypes between healthy human individuals. Germline CDR1 and CDR2: SGHRS and YFSETQ. V was trimmed by 4 bases and J by 4 bases, leaving 14 bases between them. The length of the CDR3 is 14 residues. The protocol was immunoSEQ multiplex PCR, while the TCRdb copy is restricted to in-frame clones and leaves out a portion. The sample includes roughly 2 million clones, approximately 94% seen only once; the top ten take more than 0.95%. Naive CD8 cells comprised CD45RO-negative, CCR7-positively selected cells, excluding terminally differentiated effector memory CD45RA+ cells. Adults of Caucasian background living in Nashville, Tennessee made up all donors.

The clonotype comes from a young man in good health. Input material: naive CD8+ T cells sorted from blood. This chain connects TRBV5-1 to TRBJ1-2; the D gene is possibly TRBD1 (5 bases). Here the CDR3 reads CASSPGTAFYGYTF. In DNA form, the CDR3 reads TGCGCCAGCAGCCCCGGGACTGCATTCTATGGCTACACCTTC.